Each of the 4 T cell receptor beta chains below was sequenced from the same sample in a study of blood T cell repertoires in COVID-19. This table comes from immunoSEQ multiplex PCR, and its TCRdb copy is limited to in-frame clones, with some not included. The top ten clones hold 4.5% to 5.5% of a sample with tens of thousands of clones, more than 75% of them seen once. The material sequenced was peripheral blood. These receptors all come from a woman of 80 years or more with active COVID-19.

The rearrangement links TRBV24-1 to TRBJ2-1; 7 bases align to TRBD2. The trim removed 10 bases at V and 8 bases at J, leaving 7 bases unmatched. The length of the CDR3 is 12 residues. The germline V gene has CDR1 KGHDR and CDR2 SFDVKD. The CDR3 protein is CATSSGWDEQFF. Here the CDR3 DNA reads TGTGCCACAAGTAGCGGGTGGGATGAGCAGTTCTTC.

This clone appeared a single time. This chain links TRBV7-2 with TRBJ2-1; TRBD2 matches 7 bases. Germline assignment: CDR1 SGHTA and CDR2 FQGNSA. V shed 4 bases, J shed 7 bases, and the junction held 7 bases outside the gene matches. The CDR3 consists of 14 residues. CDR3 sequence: CASSWEGGRNEQFF. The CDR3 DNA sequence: TGTGCCAGCAGCTGGGAGGGAGGGCGTAATGAGCAGTTCTTC.

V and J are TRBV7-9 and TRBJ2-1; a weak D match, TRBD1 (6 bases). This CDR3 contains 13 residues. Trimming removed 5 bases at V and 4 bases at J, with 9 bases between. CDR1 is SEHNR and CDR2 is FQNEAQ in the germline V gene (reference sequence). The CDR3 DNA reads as TGTGCCAGCAGCATCGGACAGTACAATGAGCAGTTCTTC. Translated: CASSIGQYNEQFF.

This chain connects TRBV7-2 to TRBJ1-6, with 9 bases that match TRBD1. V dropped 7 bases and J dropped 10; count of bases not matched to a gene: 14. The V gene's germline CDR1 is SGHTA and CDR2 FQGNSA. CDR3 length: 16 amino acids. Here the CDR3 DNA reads TGTGCCAGCACCCTTAAGGCGGGACAGGGTTTGTCACCCCTCCACTTT. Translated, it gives CASTLKAGQGLSPLHF. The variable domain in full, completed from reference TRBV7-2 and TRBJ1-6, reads GAGVSQSPSNKVTEKGKDVELRCDPISGHTALYWYRQSLGQGLEFLIYFQGNSAPDKSGLPSDRFSAERTGGSVSTLTIQRTQQEDSAVYLCASTLKAGQGLSPLHFGNGTRLTVT.